A selection of T cell receptor beta chains follows, all from one sample in a study of blood T cell repertoires in COVID-19. Method: immunoSEQ multiplex PCR; TCRdb's copy keeps in-frame clones and lacks some. The sample yields 490,000 or so clones, 70% to 90% seen once. The sample taken for sequencing was PBMCs or T cells enriched from blood (not recorded which). The source is a woman aged 35 to 49 who had recovered from COVID-19. CDR3s leave out the opening cysteine and the closing phenylalanine or tryptophan. The D gene is left open where the match is weak. Where a row states a size, it is once, few, many or the class of an expanded clone; other rows omit it.

TRBV18	-	TRBD1	ASSPRAGGGYT
TRBV6-2/TRBV6-3	-	-	ASSLGLRGNQPQH
TRBV7-5	-	-	RVDRPSNTEAF
TRBV19	-	-	ASSISGFNEKLF
TRBV6-1	-	TRBD2	ASSDARAGLAGAGYEQY
TRBV2	-	-	ASSFPNLNEQF
TRBV29-1	-	-	SATEPGPGETQY
TRBV30	few	-	AWTTGNTEAF
TRBV9	-	TRBD2	ASSVLAGVFNEQF
TRBV19	few	TRBD2	ASSGRLAGRTDTQY
TRBV11-2	-	TRBD1	ASSRTGSYEQY
TRBV7-9	-	TRBD1	ASSLAWTGANTEAF
TRBV6-5	-	-	ASRAPGVHYGYT
TRBV11-3	-	TRBD1	ASSKPGQGGTEAF
TRBV4-3	-	-	ASSQFWGEQNTEAF
TRBV4-2	once	TRBD2	ASSQGRASGSETQY
TRBV11-3	-	-	ASSARIREAF
TRBV2	-	-	ASSPPLERMNSYEQY
TRBV27	-	TRBD2	ASSLLLAGMYEQY
TRBV7-9	-	TRBD1	ASRAGTGPYYGYT
TRBV15	-	-	ATSAERGWGETQY
TRBV9	-	-	ASSVGWGVNQPQH
TRBV7-9	-	-	ASSYRSSYEQY
TRBV7-6	-	-	ASSLEEDFGEQF
TRBV4-1	-	TRBD1	ASSQKTGTANYGYT